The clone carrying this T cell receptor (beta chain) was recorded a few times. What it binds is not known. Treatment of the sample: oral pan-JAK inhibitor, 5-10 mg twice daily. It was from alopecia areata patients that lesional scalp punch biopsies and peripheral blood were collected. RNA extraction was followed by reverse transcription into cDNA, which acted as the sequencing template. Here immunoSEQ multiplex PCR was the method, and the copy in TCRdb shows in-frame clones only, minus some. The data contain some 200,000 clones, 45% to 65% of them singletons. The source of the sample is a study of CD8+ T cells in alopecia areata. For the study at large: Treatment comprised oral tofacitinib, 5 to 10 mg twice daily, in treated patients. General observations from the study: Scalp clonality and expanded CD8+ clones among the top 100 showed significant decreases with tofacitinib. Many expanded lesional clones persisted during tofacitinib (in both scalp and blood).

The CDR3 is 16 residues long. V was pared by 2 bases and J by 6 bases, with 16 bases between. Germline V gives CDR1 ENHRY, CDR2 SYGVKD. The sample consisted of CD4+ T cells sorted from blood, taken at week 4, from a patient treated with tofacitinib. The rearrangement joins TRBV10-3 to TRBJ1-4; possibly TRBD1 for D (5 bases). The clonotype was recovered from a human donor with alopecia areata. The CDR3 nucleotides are TGTGCCATCAGTGAGGGGACGGCTAACGAGGATGAAAAACTGTTTTTT. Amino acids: CAISEGTANEDEKLFF.